These 23 T cell receptor beta chains came from one sample sequenced in a study of blood T cell repertoires in COVID-19. Some clones are missing from TCRdb's copy, which holds only in-frame ones; the method was immunoSEQ multiplex PCR. This table holds about 260,000 clones, 85% to 90% found once. The specimen sequenced was PBMCs or T cells enriched from blood (not recorded which). The source is a man between 45 and 60 years old who had been exposed to COVID-19.

Remarks on this clone: This same CDR3 is encoded by further DNA sequences in the sample. The J gene is TRBJ2-3, the V gene TRBV5-1; no reliable D call. V was clipped by 3 bases and J by 2 bases, with 10 bases between them. Germline V gene lookup returns CDR1 SGHRS and CDR2 YFSETQ. CDR3 length: 14 amino acids. CDR3 region: CASSSQGDTDTQYF. The CDR3 DNA reads as TGCGCCAGCAGCTCGCAAGGAGACACAGATACGCAGTATTTT.

The chain combines TRBV28 with TRBJ1-6, with 8 bases aligning to TRBD1. The CDR3 is 15 residues long. J was trimmed by 6 bases and V by 3 bases; bases with no gene match: 4. CDR1 and CDR2 from the germline V gene are MDHEN and SYDVKM. The CDR3 protein is CASSFLDRANSPLHF. The CDR3 nucleotides are TGTGCCAGCAGTTTTCTGGACAGGGCTAATTCACCCCTCCACTTT.

The chain links TRBV9 to TRBJ1-2; 9 nucleotides align to TRBD1. The CDR3 contains 15 residues. In germline, CDR1 is SGDLS, CDR2 YYNGEE. V lost 3 bases, J lost 1 base, and 4 bases stayed unmatched. CDR3 residues: CASSAGQGRNYGYTF. The CDR3 DNA reads TGTGCCAGCAGCGCCGGACAGGGGCGTAACTATGGCTACACCTTC.

The rearrangement joins TRBV5-4 to TRBJ1-1; no clear D. V lost 0 bases, J lost 0 bases, and 9 bases lay in between. CDR3 length: 15 residues. CDR1 is SGHNT and CDR2 is YYREEE in the germline V gene (reference sequence). The CDR3 DNA is TGTGCCAGCAGCTTGGGGGTCCAGGTGAACACTGAAGCTTTCTTT. Translation gives CASSLGVQVNTEAFF.

This clone was detected only once. The chain uses TRBV5-1 and TRBJ1-1; 7 bases fit TRBD1. The CDR3 has 16 amino acids. Unmatched junction bases numbered 6, after V lost 1 base and J lost 0 bases. The germline V gene has CDR1 SGHRS and CDR2 YFSETQ. Written as DNA, the CDR3 is TGCGCCAGCAGCTTGTACCAGGGGGTTATGAACACTGAAGCTTTCTTT. The encoded protein is CASSLYQGVMNTEAFF.

The V and J genes are TRBV29-1 and TRBJ2-7; D is unclear. The germline V gene has CDR1 SQVTM and CDR2 ANQGSEA. The germline V and J ends were trimmed by 7 bases and 2 bases, with 18 bases remaining between them. The CDR3 has 14 residues. The CDR3 protein is CSAVAQQDPYEQYF. CDR3 nucleotides: TGCAGCGCAGTCGCACAGCAGGATCCCTACGAGCAGTACTTC.

This clone was recorded only once. This chain links TRBV11-3 with TRBJ1-2; D uncertain. Germline-derived CDR1 and CDR2 are SGHNT and YENEEA. This CDR3 has 12 amino acids. Trimming left V 1 base short and J 8 bases short, with 8 bases between. CDR3 sequence (DNA): TGTGCCAGCAGCTTAGCCGGAGGGGGCTACACCTTC. Translating it yields CASSLAGGGYTF.

The V call is TRBV6-2 or TRBV6-3, the J call TRBJ1-1; D remains unclear. Germline CDR1 is MNHEY and CDR2 is SVGEGT. Trimming took 4 bases from V and 3 from J, leaving 9 bases between them. The CDR3 has 13 residues. This chain's CDR3 is CASSLQQYTEAFF. Written as DNA, the CDR3 is TGTGCCAGCAGTTTACAACAATACACTGAAGCTTTCTTT.

This clone has only one observation. The rearrangement links TRBV11-3 to TRBJ1-1; D unclear. The CDR3 spans 13 residues. Trimming removed 1 base at V and 3 bases at J, with 6 bases between. The germline CDR1 and CDR2 sequences are SGHNT and YENEEA. CDR3 in amino acids: CASSLASYTEAFF. CDR3 DNA: TGTGCCAGCAGCTTAGCCAGTTACACTGAAGCTTTCTTT.

This chain joins TRBV2 and TRBJ2-1; 10 nucleotides line up with TRBD1. J was trimmed by 0 bases and V by 6 bases; bases with no gene match: 2. Germline CDR1 is SNHLY and CDR2 is FYNNEI. This CDR3 comprises 15 residues. CDR3 sequence reads: CASRRDRGSYNEQFF. CDR3 DNA sequence: TGTGCCAGCAGACGGGACAGGGGCTCCTACAATGAGCAGTTCTTC. Full variable domain (rest looked up from reference TRBV2 and TRBJ2-1): EPEVTQTPSHQVTQMGQEVILRCVPISNHLYFYWYRQILGQKVEFLVSFYNNEISEKSEIFDDQFSVERPDGSNFTLKIRSTKLEDSAMYFCASRRDRGSYNEQFFGPGTRLTVL.

The V call is TRBV29-1, the J call TRBJ1-2; TRBD1 aligns across 9 bases. The CDR3 has 15 residues. Per germline, CDR1 SQVTM and CDR2 ANQGSEA. V trimming: 8 bases; J trimming: 0 bases; junction bases outside the gene matches: 10. CDR3 in amino acids: CSTSWTGVTNYGYTF. In DNA form, the CDR3 reads TGCAGCACATCGTGGACAGGGGTTACTAACTATGGCTACACCTTC.

J is TRBJ2-7 and V is TRBV3-1 (or the pseudogene TRBV3-2); no clear D gene. This CDR3 has 15 residues. The V end lost 6 bases, the J end lost 3 bases, and 18 bases lay between the germline ends. The V gene's germline CDR1 is LGHDT and CDR2 YNNKEL (reference sequence). CDR3: CASSPDHLRHYEQYF. CDR3 DNA sequence: TGTGCCAGCAGTCCCGACCATCTTCGACACTACGAGCAGTACTTC.

This chain joins TRBV27 and TRBJ2-1, with D possibly being TRBD2 (6 bases). The V end lost 2 bases, the J end lost 7 bases, and 6 bases lay between the germline ends. In germline, CDR1 is MNHEY, CDR2 SMNVEV (reference sequence). The CDR3 sequence is 12 residues long. CDR3 coding DNA: TGTGCCAGCAGTTTAGGAGGGAATGAGCAGTTCTTC. Its protein product is CASSLGGNEQFF.

Only one count was recorded for this clone. The rearrangement links TRBV18 to TRBJ1-2; D possibly corresponds to TRBD1 (6 bases). V shed 3 bases and J shed 0 bases, with 17 bases lying between them. CDR1 and CDR2 from the germline V gene are KGHSH and LQKENI. The CDR3 runs to 17 residues. CDR3: CASSPPPVTGPNYGYTF. The CDR3 nucleotides are TGTGCCAGCTCACCCCCTCCGGTGACAGGACCTAACTATGGCTACACCTTC.

This clone was counted once. J is TRBJ2-2 and V is TRBV7-9, with D perhaps TRBD1 (6 bases). The CDR3 sequence is 16 residues long. Trimming removed 0 bases at V and 5 bases at J, with 13 bases between. Germline-derived CDR1 and CDR2 are SEHNR and FQNEAQ (reference sequence). The DNA of the CDR3 is TGTGCCAGCAGCTTAGCCGTTGGCCAGGGGACCGGGGAGCTGTTTTTT. Its protein product is CASSLAVGQGTGELFF.

J is TRBJ1-2 and V is TRBV25-1, with D possibly TRBD1 on 5 matching bases. Trimming removed 6 bases at V and 4 bases at J, with 21 bases between. CDR1 is MGHDK and CDR2 is SYGVNS in the germline V gene. CDR3 length: 16 amino acids. The CDR3 reads CASSESRQWLPYGYTF. For the CDR3, the DNA is TGTGCCAGCAGCGAGTCGCGACAGTGGCTCCCCTATGGCTACACCTTC.

As to this clone: The same CDR3 can be traced to other DNA sequences in this sample. The J gene is TRBJ1-6, the V gene TRBV2, with D possibly TRBD1 on 6 matching bases. Germline V gene sequence: CDR1 SNHLY, CDR2 FYNNEI. Trimming took off 3 bases at V and 10 bases at J, with 10 bases between the two ends. CDR3 length: 13 amino acids. The CDR3 DNA reads as TGTGCCAGCAGTGACAGGGGAAACTCACCCCTCCACTTT. As protein: CASSDRGNSPLHF.

The chain joins TRBV7-8 to TRBJ2-3; 10 nucleotides line up with TRBD2. J gave up 11 bases and V 5 bases, and 7 bases lay outside the gene matches. The V gene's germline CDR1 is SGHVS and CDR2 FQNEAQ. The CDR3 is 13 residues long. This CDR3 reads CASSNDQRGGQYF. The CDR3 DNA reads as TGTGCCAGCAGCAATGACCAGCGGGGGGGGCAGTATTTT.

This clone was picked up one time. The chain combines TRBV29-1 with TRBJ2-7, with 9 bases matching TRBD1. The junction had 15 bases not matched to a gene; V was cut back by 6 bases and J by 6 bases. The germline gives CDR1 SQVTM, CDR2 ANQGSEA. The CDR3 contains 15 residues. The CDR3 region has the DNA TGCAGCGTAAGCAGCCGGGACAGGGTTTTGGGCGAGCAGTACTTC. This translates into CSVSSRDRVLGEQYF.

The chain combines TRBV9 with TRBJ2-2, with D perhaps TRBD1 (6 bases). CDR1 and CDR2 from the germline V gene are SGDLS and YYNGEE. V was pared by 0 bases and J by 6 bases, with 9 bases between. The length of the CDR3 is 14 residues. Here the CDR3 reads CASSVVPGAGELFF. The CDR3 DNA follows: TGTGCCAGCAGCGTAGTACCAGGGGCCGGGGAGCTGTTTTTT.

As for this clone: Other DNA sequences in this sample translate to the same CDR3. The V and J genes are TRBV2 and TRBJ1-1, with no clear D. CDR1 SNHLY and CDR2 FYNNEI come from the germline V gene. V was pared by 1 base and J by 1 base, with 7 bases between. This CDR3 contains 14 residues. Here the CDR3 DNA reads TGTGCCAGCAGTGAAGGGAGAGGGAACACTGAAGCTTTCTTT. This translates into CASSEGRGNTEAFF. Full variable domain (outside the CDR3, taken from reference TRBV2 and TRBJ1-1): EPEVTQTPSHQVTQMGQEVILRCVPISNHLYFYWYRQILGQKVEFLVSFYNNEISEKSEIFDDQFSVERPDGSNFTLKIRSTKLEDSAMYFCASSEGRGNTEAFFGQGTRLTVV.

This rearrangement joins TRBV5-1 to TRBJ1-3; TRBD1 agrees at 9 bases. Germline loops: CDR1 SGHRS, CDR2 YFSETQ. The CDR3 covers 15 residues. After removal of 4 bases from V and 2 bases from J, the junction contained 4 bases not matched to a gene. The CDR3 here is CASSLTGGPGNTIYF. CDR3 bases: TGCGCCAGCAGCCTAACAGGGGGCCCTGGAAACACCATATATTTT. The full variable domain, with the rest looked up from reference TRBV5-1 and TRBJ1-3, is KAGVTQTPRYLIKTRGQQVTLSCSPISGHRSVSWYQQTPGQGLQFLFEYFSETQRNKGNFPGRFSGRQFSNSRSEMNVSTLELGDSALYLCASSLTGGPGNTIYFGEGSWLTVV.

This clone was observed a few times. The chain couples TRBV11-2 to TRBJ1-6; D is ambiguous. Germline V gene data show CDR1 as SGHAT and CDR2 as FQNNGV. This CDR3 spans 12 amino acids. Trimming removed 6 bases at V and 7 bases at J, with 7 bases between. The CDR3 loop is CASRRFNSPLHF. In DNA form, the CDR3 reads TGTGCCAGCAGGAGATTCAATTCACCCCTCCACTTT.